A selection of T cell receptor beta chains follows, all from one sample in a study of shared clonotypes between healthy human individuals. The method was immunoSEQ multiplex PCR; TCRdb's version includes in-frame clones alone and lacks a portion of them. This sample has about 2.1 million clones, with about 94% found just once. The sequenced sample consisted of naive CD8+ T cells from PBMCs. The origin of the receptors is a man between 18 and 35 years old in good health. Some clones in this sample may be carry-over from other donors' samples. CDR3s include the opening cysteine and the closing phenylalanine or tryptophan. D genes are given only for firm matches. A row's size may be missing; if present it is once, few, many or a size class.

-	-	TRBJ2-5	TRBV7-3	CASSTYGIIGETQYF	TGTGCCAGCAGCACTTATGGAATAATAGGCGAGACCCAGTACTTC
-	-	TRBJ2-6	TRBV9	CASSVVGASSGANVLTF	TGTGCCAGCAGCGTAGTAGGGGCCAGCTCTGGGGCCAACGTCCTGACTTTC
-	-	TRBJ2-7	TRBV30	CAWSAHKKDSHPSYEQYF	TGTGCCTGGAGTGCCCACAAAAAGGACTCTCACCCATCCTACGAGCAGTACTTC
-	-	TRBJ2-5	TRBV4-1	CASSPGDFGWETQYF	TGCGCCAGCAGCCCGGGGGACTTCGGGTGGGAGACCCAGTACTTC
TRBD1	-	TRBJ2-7	TRBV27	CASSLSDRGPGEQYF	TGTGCCAGCAGTTTATCCGACAGGGGGCCTGGCGAGCAGTACTTC
TRBD2	-	TRBJ2-3	TRBV5-1	CASSPGLISSTDTQYF	TGCGCCAGCAGCCCGGGACTAATCTCTAGCACAGATACGCAGTATTTT
-	-	TRBJ1-1	TRBV29-1	CSVEGVPGTLNTEAFF	TGCAGCGTTGAAGGAGTACCGGGAACCCTGAACACTGAAGCTTTCTTT
TRBD2	-	TRBJ2-1	TRBV28	CASNIAGGPFNEQFF	TGTGCCAGCAATATAGCGGGAGGGCCCTTCAATGAGCAGTTCTTC
-	-	TRBJ2-6	TRBV27	CASKTGYGANVLTF	TGTGCCAGCAAAACGGGGTACGGGGCCAACGTCCTGACTTTC
TRBD2	once	TRBJ2-1	TRBV19	CASSIAGLGINEQFF	TGTGCCAGTAGTATAGCGGGACTAGGAATCAATGAGCAGTTCTTC
-	-	TRBJ1-3	TRBV4-3	CASSQDRTVGNTIYF	TGCGCCAGCAGCCAAGACCGGACAGTCGGAAACACCATATATTTT
-	-	TRBJ1-4	TRBV7-8	CASSLARGGQQKLFF	TGTGCCAGCAGCTTAGCTAGGGGTGGACAGCAAAAACTGTTTTTT
-	once	TRBJ2-7	TRBV7-8	CASSSGPKQYF	TGTGCCAGCAGCTCAGGCCCTAAGCAGTACTTC
TRBD1	-	TRBJ2-7	TRBV28	CASSPTGEEQYF	TGTGCCAGCAGCCCGACAGGGGAGGAGCAGTACTTC
-	-	TRBJ2-7	TRBV7-9	CASSLALASEAYEQYF	TGTGCCAGCAGCTTAGCGCTCGCTAGCGAGGCCTACGAGCAGTACTTC
TRBD2	-	TRBJ2-3	TRBV7-7	CASSLDPTGTSGSYGGKDTQYF	TGTGCCAGCAGCTTGGACCCCACAGGGACTAGCGGGAGTTATGGCGGCAAAGATACGCAGTATTTT
TRBD2	-	TRBJ2-7	TRBV18	CASSSSGSSYEQYF	TGTGCCAGCTCAAGTAGCGGGAGCTCCTACGAGCAGTACTTC
-	-	TRBJ2-3	TRBV6-1	CASSPRDSLTDTQYF	TGTGCCAGCAGCCCGCGGGACAGCCTCACAGATACGCAGTATTTT
-	-	TRBJ1-3	TRBV5-8	CASSDGFLAGNTIYF	TGTGCCAGCAGCGACGGGTTCCTGGCTGGAAACACCATATATTTT
TRBD1	-	TRBJ2-7	TRBV28	CASSYPGTGFHEQYF	TGTGCCAGCAGTTACCCCGGGACAGGGTTCCACGAGCAGTACTTC
-	-	TRBJ2-3	TRBV5-1	CASSFSLGSADTQYF	TGCGCCAGCAGCTTCAGTTTGGGGAGCGCCGATACGCAGTATTTT
-	-	TRBJ2-7	TRBV14	CASSQDGPDYEQYF	TGTGCCAGCAGCCAAGATGGGCCAGACTACGAGCAGTACTTC
TRBD1	-	TRBJ2-1	TRBV7-9	CASSFLVTGPYNEQFF	TGTGCCAGCAGCTTCCTTGTGACAGGGCCCTACAATGAGCAGTTCTTC
-	-	TRBJ2-2	TRBV7-9	CASRVLAMDTGELFF	TGTGCCAGCAGGGTGCTCGCAATGGACACCGGGGAGCTGTTTTTT
-	-	TRBJ2-3	TRBV9	CASSTTSGGPYGTQYF	TGTGCCAGCAGCACGACTAGTGGGGGACCCTATGGTACGCAGTATTTT
-	-	TRBJ1-2	TRBV28	CASSFAPGRNYGYTF	TGTGCCAGCAGTTTCGCCCCGGGGCGCAACTATGGCTACACCTTC
-	-	TRBJ2-1	TRBV7-6	CASSLIGSNEQFF	TGTGCCAGCAGCTTAATTGGCTCCAATGAGCAGTTCTTC
-	-	TRBJ1-1	TRBV30	CAWSVFSGPATEAFF	TGTGCCTGGAGTGTCTTCTCGGGACCTGCCACTGAAGCTTTCTTT
-	-	TRBJ2-7	TRBV27	CASSLSRPTGYEQYF	TGTGCCAGCAGTTTATCGAGACCGACTGGTTACGAGCAGTACTTC
TRBD2	-	TRBJ2-7	TRBV6-5	CASRGGLDSYEQYF	TGTGCCAGCAGGGGCGGACTAGACTCCTACGAGCAGTACTTC
-	-	TRBJ2-7	TRBV4-1	CASSQERQGTYEQYF	TGCGCCAGCAGCCAAGAAAGGCAGGGGACCTACGAGCAGTACTTC
-	-	TRBJ2-7	TRBV11-2	CASSSPRVSGSYEQYF	TGTGCCAGCAGCTCGCCCCGGGTTAGCGGTTCCTACGAGCAGTACTTC
TRBD2	-	TRBJ2-7	TRBV7-9	CASSLPGTSGISYEQYF	TGTGCCAGCAGCTTACCCGGGACTAGCGGGATCTCCTACGAGCAGTACTTC
-	-	TRBJ2-7	TRBV7-2	CASSLMGNSYEQYF	TGTGCCAGCAGCTTAATGGGCAACTCCTACGAGCAGTACTTC
-	-	TRBJ2-7	TRBV7-3	CASSLTRGDEQYF	TGTGCCAGCAGCTTAACGAGGGGGGACGAGCAGTACTTC
-	-	TRBJ1-2	TRBV29-1	CSVEDVRDVNYGYTF	TGCAGCGTTGAAGATGTCCGGGACGTCAACTATGGCTACACCTTC
TRBD1	-	TRBJ2-3	TRBV6-1	CASSDLTGVGDTQYF	TGTGCCAGCAGCGACCTGACAGGGGTAGGGGATACGCAGTATTTT
TRBD1	-	TRBJ1-2	TRBV27	CASSVTGGGYGYTF	TGTGCCAGCAGTGTAACAGGGGGCGGCTATGGCTACACCTTC
-	once	TRBJ2-3	TRBV4-1	CASSQAADTQYF	TGCGCCAGCAGCCAAGCGGCAGATACGCAGTATTTT
TRBD2	-	TRBJ2-1	TRBV7-9	CASSPISGRGPHNEQFF	TGTGCCAGCAGCCCCATTAGCGGGAGGGGCCCCCACAATGAGCAGTTCTTC
TRBD1	once	TRBJ2-7	TRBV2	CASSSWTGVFEQYF	TGTGCCAGCAGTAGCTGGACAGGGGTTTTCGAGCAGTACTTC
-	-	TRBJ2-7	TRBV4-3	CASSQESGDTYEQYF	TGCGCCAGCAGCCAAGAGTCGGGAGACACCTACGAGCAGTACTTC
TRBD2	once	TRBJ2-1	TRBV15	CATSRGAGVNNEQFF	TGTGCCACCAGCAGAGGAGCGGGAGTGAACAATGAGCAGTTCTTC
-	-	TRBJ2-1	TRBV15	CATSRDSVDNEQFF	TGTGCCACCAGCAGAGATTCGGTAGACAATGAGCAGTTCTTC
-	-	TRBJ2-7	TRBV5-1	CASSLAGVAAPYEQYF	TGCGCCAGCAGCTTGGCGGGAGTAGCGGCGCCCTACGAGCAGTACTTC
TRBD2	-	TRBJ2-6	TRBV7-8	CASSPHRGVQGANVLTF	TGTGCCAGCAGCCCACATCGGGGGGTACAAGGGGCCAACGTCCTGACTTTC
-	-	TRBJ2-7	TRBV11-3	CASSLALNYEQYF	TGTGCCAGCAGCTTAGCTCTGAACTACGAGCAGTACTTC
-	-	TRBJ1-6	TRBV29-1	CSVPVIEGDNSPLHF	TGCAGCGTCCCAGTAATTGAAGGGGATAATTCACCCCTCCACTTT
TRBD2	once	TRBJ2-7	TRBV27	CASSLRSGRYEQYF	TGTGCCAGCAGTTTACGTAGCGGGAGATACGAGCAGTACTTC
-	-	TRBJ2-5	TRBV28	CASWGNRSPQETQYF	TGTGCCAGCTGGGGGAACAGATCACCACAAGAGACCCAGTACTTC
-	-	TRBJ2-7	TRBV30	CAWSTATSTYEQYF	TGTGCCTGGAGCACAGCGACGTCTACCTACGAGCAGTACTTC
TRBD2	-	TRBJ2-1	TRBV14	CASSRSGLGGDEQFF	TGTGCCAGCAGCCGCTCGGGACTAGGGGGGGATGAGCAGTTCTTC
-	-	TRBJ2-5	TRBV19	CASSNDREETQYF	TGTGCCAGTAGTAACGACAGAGAAGAGACCCAGTACTTC
TRBD1	-	TRBJ2-7	TRBV27	CASSLRGGFTYEQYF	TGTGCCAGCAGCCTCCGAGGGGGCTTCACCTACGAGCAGTACTTC
-	-	TRBJ2-7	TRBV7-6	CASSPGTTPSYEQYF	TGTGCCAGCAGCCCCGGGACGACTCCCTCCTACGAGCAGTACTTC
-	-	TRBJ2-1	TRBV18	CASSLLPQGALNNEQFF	TGTGCCAGCTCATTACTTCCGCAGGGCGCCCTAAACAATGAGCAGTTCTTC
-	-	TRBJ2-5	TRBV7-6	CASSPLSVGGETQYF	TGTGCCAGCAGCCCGTTAAGCGTAGGGGGGGAGACCCAGTACTTC
-	-	TRBJ2-7	TRBV2	CASSEASSYEQYF	TGTGCCAGCAGTGAGGCTTCCTCCTACGAGCAGTACTTC
-	-	TRBJ2-3	TRBV28	CASSLGFGTDTQYF	TGTGCCAGCAGTTTAGGTTTCGGCACAGATACGCAGTATTTT